The 4 T cell receptor beta chains below all came from one sample that was sequenced in a study of T cells expressing NK-cell markers. From its re-call of the 5' RACE reads, TCRdb lists each CDR3 protein once, without DNA. The data show about 450,000 distinct CDR3 sequences, and the top ten clones hold approximately 7%. Sequences were obtained from blood T cells: a sorted CD56 or NKG2C T cell subset, CD4+ or CD8+ T cells, or bulk PBMC T cells (not recorded which). These receptors were obtained from a woman between 18 and 75 years old in good health.

The rearrangement joins TRBV20-1 to TRBJ2-7; TCRdb lists TRBD2, though no DNA is available to test this call. Germline V gives CDR1 DFQATT, CDR2 SNEGSKA (reference sequence). CDR3 length equals 13 residues. CDR3: CSDLTSGSYEQYF.

The rearrangement uses TRBV6-1 and TRBJ2-4; no DNA is available, so the TRBD1 call from TCRdb remains unchecked. The CDR3 totals 15 residues. Germline-derived CDR1 and CDR2 are MNHNS and SASEGT. The CDR3 sequence is CASSPGQGLKNIQYF.

J is TRBJ2-1 and V is TRBV7-9. Germline CDR1 SEHNR, CDR2 FQNEAQ (reference sequence). There are 13 residues in the CDR3. This CDR3 is CASSLNHYNEQFF.

This chain connects TRBV12-3 or TRBV12-4 to TRBJ1-1; the D gene TCRdb calls, TRBD1, cannot be checked with no DNA. This CDR3 has 14 amino acids. CDR3 amino acids: CASSMTGFDTEAFF.